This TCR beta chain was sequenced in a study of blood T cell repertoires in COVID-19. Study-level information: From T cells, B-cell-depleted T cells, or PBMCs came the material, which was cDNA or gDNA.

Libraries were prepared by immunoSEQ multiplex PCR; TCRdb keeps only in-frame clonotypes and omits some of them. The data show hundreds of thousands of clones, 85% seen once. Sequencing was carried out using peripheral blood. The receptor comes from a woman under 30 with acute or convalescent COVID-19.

As DNA, the CDR3 is TGTGCCAGCAGCCCCTCAGGGGCCGCTAATAGCAATCAGCCCCAGCATTTT. Protein: CASSPSGAANSNQPQHF. The chain couples TRBV28 to TRBJ1-5; D possibly corresponds to TRBD1 (6 bases). This CDR3 is built from 17 residues. Between the trimmed V and J ends, which lost 6 bases and 0 bases, there was a span of 18 bases. Germline CDR1 is MDHEN and CDR2 is SYDVKM. Full variable domain (outside the CDR3, taken from reference TRBV28 and TRBJ1-5): DVKVTQSSRYLVKRTGEKVFLECVQDMDHENMFWYRQDPGLGLRLIYFSYDVKMKEKGDIPEGYSVSREKKERFSLILESASTNQTSMYLCASSPSGAANSNQPQHFGDGTRLSIL.